These T cell receptor beta chains were read from a single sample in a study of blood T cell repertoires in COVID-19. Here immunoSEQ multiplex PCR was the method, and the copy in TCRdb shows in-frame clones only, minus some. Found here are roughly 220,000 clones, around 84% of them singletons; the top ten hold 15% to 20%. The material sequenced was peripheral blood. The receptor set was obtained from a man between 25 and 39 years old with active or convalescent COVID-19. Each CDR3 is given with its conserved first and last residue. The D gene is left open where the match is weak. Clone size is not always given. Where it is, it says once, few, many or a class for expanded clones.

V gene,J gene,D gene,clone size,CDR3 protein,CDR3 DNA
TRBV5-5,TRBJ2-7,-,few,CASSVLWRGYEQYF,TGTGCCAGCAGCGTACTGTGGCGGGGTTACGAGCAGTACTTC
TRBV7-3,TRBJ2-3,-,-,CASSLNPTSWGGTDTQYF,TGTGCCAGCAGCTTAAACCCGACGTCCTGGGGAGGCACAGATACGCAGTATTTT
TRBV3-1/TRBV3-2,TRBJ2-3,TRBD2,-,CASSPFAGATDTQYF,TGTGCCAGCAGCCCCTTTGCGGGAGCCACAGATACGCAGTATTTT
TRBV6-2/TRBV6-3,TRBJ2-7,TRBD1,-,CASSSGQGLYEQYF,TGTGCCAGCAGTTCCGGACAGGGTCTCTACGAGCAGTACTTC
TRBV6-5,TRBJ2-2,-,-,CASSFGHTGELFF,TGTGCCAGCAGCTTTGGACATACCGGGGAGCTGTTTTTT
TRBV4-3,TRBJ2-4,-,once,CASSQDRVSGIAKNIQYF,TGCGCCAGCAGCCAAGATCGAGTGTCAGGGATCGCCAAAAACATTCAGTACTTC
TRBV7-2,TRBJ1-1,TRBD1,few,CASSPPGRGDTEAFF,TGTGCCAGCAGCCCTCCCGGCAGGGGGGACACTGAAGCTTTCTTT
TRBV27,TRBJ1-5,-,-,CASSPPGVQPQHF,TGTGCCAGCAGTCCCCCGGGTGTTCAGCCCCAGCATTTT
TRBV2,TRBJ1-6,TRBD1,-,CASSGLYGTDNSPLHF,TGTGCCAGCAGCGGATTATACGGGACAGATAATTCACCCCTCCACTTT
TRBV19,TRBJ1-1,-,once,CASSKGWTEAFF,TGTGCCAGTAGCAAGGGGTGGACTGAAGCTTTCTTT
TRBV7-9,TRBJ2-5,-,-,CASSPTGRETQYF,TGTGCCAGCAGCCCGACAGGCCGGGAGACCCAGTACTTC
TRBV10-3,TRBJ2-1,TRBD1,-,CAISTTGGGEQFF,TGTGCCATCAGCACGACAGGGGGCGGGGAGCAGTTCTTC
TRBV6-1,TRBJ1-5,TRBD1,-,CASSSTGNWGQPQHF,TGTGCCAGCAGCTCGACAGGGAATTGGGGACAGCCCCAGCATTTT
TRBV5-4,TRBJ2-7,-,-,CASRDTDSYEQYF,TGTGCCAGCAGGGACACGGACTCCTACGAGCAGTACTTC
TRBV19,TRBJ2-3,-,-,CASSLGNTDTQYF,TGTGCCAGTTCCCTAGGAAACACAGATACGCAGTATTTT
TRBV28,TRBJ1-1,-,-,CASREGFLGVNTEAFF,TGTGCCAGCCGAGAGGGATTCCTCGGGGTGAACACTGAAGCTTTCTTT
TRBV7-9,TRBJ2-3,-,-,CASTQLDTQYF,TGTGCCAGCACCCAACTAGATACGCAGTATTTT